One sample yielded the 21 T cell receptor beta chains listed below, sequenced in a study of shared clonotypes between healthy human individuals (dated by TCRdb to the early 2020s). For the CD8 naive samples, CD45RO-negative cells were positively selected for CCR7, yielding a CD45RA+CCR7+ population from which TemRA cells were excluded. Preparation of the library involved the immunoSEQ multiplex PCR assay. TCRdb re-hosts the immuneACCESS table, in-frame sequences only. Its copies lack some clones; in the studies checked, an unresolved V gene accounts for under half of them, and the cause for the rest is not known. Present in this sample are about 2.1 million clones, roughly 91% of which were seen just once. The ten largest clones take up 1.5% to 2% of the sample. The sample was naive CD8+ T cells from PBMCs. The sample's cell subset or site label, in plain terms: CD45RA+CCR7+. These receptors came from a man younger than 35 in good health. Some clones in this sample may be carry-over from other donors' samples.

The rearrangement joins TRBV28 to TRBJ2-7; D remains unclear. CDR1 and CDR2 (germline): MDHEN, SYDVKM. There are 15 residues in the CDR3. V was shortened by 2 bases and J by 1 base, with 12 bases between the two germline ends. In DNA, the CDR3 is TGTGCCAGCAGTTTAGGGTCATGGGTGTCCTACGAGCAGTACTTC. Protein product: CASSLGSWVSYEQYF.

V is TRBV27 and J is TRBJ1-1; no clear D gene. Trimming took 6 bases from V and 0 from J, leaving 14 bases between them. CDR1 is MNHEY, CDR2 SMNVEV, per germline (reference sequence). The CDR3 has 15 amino acids. CDR3 protein: CASRVLREMNTEAFF. The CDR3 nucleotides are TGTGCCAGCAGGGTCCTACGGGAAATGAACACTGAAGCTTTCTTT.

The chain recombines TRBV4-3 with TRBJ1-2; no firm D call. With 1 base removed from V and 5 bases from J, the gap between germline ends came to 8 bases. Germline lookup yields CDR1 LGHNA and CDR2 YSLEER. This CDR3 has 13 residues. The CDR3 sequence: CASSQGGGYGYTF. CDR3 sequence (DNA): TGCGCCAGCAGCCAAGGGGGTGGATATGGCTACACCTTC.

The CDR3 DNA reads TGTGCCAGCAGCCCAGTTAGCATTCTCTCTCAAGAGGAAAAACTGTTTTTT. It specifies CASSPVSILSQEEKLFF. The rearrangement joins TRBV28 to TRBJ1-4; no reliable D call. Germline assignment: CDR1 MDHEN and CDR2 SYDVKM. There are 17 residues in the CDR3. Trimming pared 6 bases from V and 8 bases from J, leaving 25 bases between.

The chain employs TRBV9 and TRBJ2-7; 10 nucleotides align to TRBD1. Losses at the gene ends were 0 bases for V and 4 bases for J; bases not matched to a gene: 4. CDR1 and CDR2 (germline): SGDLS, YYNGEE. This CDR3 comprises 15 residues. CDR3 DNA: TGTGCCAGCAGCGTAGACCCGGGACAGGGGTACGAGCAGTACTTC. Amino acid sequence: CASSVDPGQGYEQYF.

The genes are TRBV27 and TRBJ2-3; 8 nucleotides line up with TRBD1. The V gene end was trimmed by 2 bases and the J gene end by 7 bases; junction bases not matched to a gene: 5. The CDR3 loop spans 14 amino acids. Germline V gives CDR1 MNHEY, CDR2 SMNVEV (reference sequence). As DNA, the CDR3 is TGTGCCAGCAGTTTACGGACAGGGTATCATACGCAGTATTTT. It is translated as CASSLRTGYHTQYF.

This clone was observed once. J is TRBJ2-7 and V is TRBV6-1, with D possibly called TRBD1 or TRBD2 (6 bases each). The ends were cut back, 1 base at V and 0 bases at J, with 16 bases in the middle. This CDR3 is 17 amino acids long. The germline CDR1 and CDR2 sequences are MNHNS and SASEGT. This chain's CDR3 is CASSEERKGGFSYEQYF. Here the CDR3 DNA reads TGTGCCAGCAGTGAAGAAAGGAAGGGGGGCTTCTCCTACGAGCAGTACTTC.

This rearrangement joins TRBV5-3 to TRBJ1-5; D is undetermined. TRBV5-3 belongs to the ORF category, with a function that is uncertain. V lost 2 bases, J lost 0 bases, and 12 bases lay in between. The CDR3 has 16 amino acids. The CDR3 reads CARSLPRRDSNQPQHF. The CDR3 DNA reads as TGTGCCAGAAGCTTACCAAGGAGGGATAGCAATCAGCCCCAGCATTTT.

V gene TRBV28 combines with J gene TRBJ1-5, with 10 positions matching TRBD1. The CDR3 runs 16 residues. Germline V gives CDR1 MDHEN, CDR2 SYDVKM. The J segment lost 1 base and the V segment lost 5 bases, leaving 5 bases of the junction unmatched. CDR3 residues: CASSRQGALSNQPQHF. For the CDR3, the DNA is TGTGCCAGCAGTAGACAGGGGGCGTTGAGCAATCAGCCCCAGCATTTT.

This chain links TRBV27 with TRBJ2-7; 10 bases map to TRBD2. With V trimmed by 3 bases and J by 2 bases, 4 bases remained unmatched. CDR3 length: 15 amino acids. Germline V CDR1 and CDR2: MNHEY, SMNVEV (reference sequence). The DNA for the CDR3 is TGTGCCAGCAGTTTCGGGACTAGCGCTACCTACGAGCAGTACTTC. Its translation is CASSFGTSATYEQYF.

J is TRBJ2-7 and V is TRBV7-8, with D possibly matching TRBD2 (5 bases). Germline V lookup: CDR1 SGHVS, CDR2 FQNEAQ. Trimming took 4 bases from V and 10 from J, leaving 14 bases between them. CDR3 length: 12 amino acids. The DNA for the CDR3 is TGTGCCAGCAGCTCAGACTACCCCCCCCAGTACTTC. Translated: CASSSDYPPQYF.

Regarding this clone: Within the sample, other DNA sequences also encode this same CDR3. The J gene is TRBJ1-5, the V gene TRBV7-3, with D unresolved. V gave up 6 bases and J gave up 3 bases, with 9 bases separating them. The CDR3 runs 13 residues. The germline V gene encodes CDR1 SGHTA and CDR2 FQGTGA. The CDR3 nucleotides read TGTGCCAGCAGTCTTAATCCCAATCAGCCCCAGCATTTT. Translating it yields CASSLNPNQPQHF.

V gene TRBV13 combines with J gene TRBJ2-2, with no clear D. V lost 4 bases and J 2 bases, leaving 11 bases between the germline ends. Germline V gene sequence: CDR1 PRHDT, CDR2 FYEKMQ (reference sequence). The CDR3 has 15 amino acids. CDR3 bases: TGTGCCAGCAGCTCAGGACGGCAAAACACCGGGGAGCTGTTTTTT. Protein sequence: CASSSGRQNTGELFF.

The chain links TRBV5-4 to TRBJ2-3, with 10 bases matching TRBD2. The CDR3 contains 16 residues. Trimming took 4 bases from V and 5 from J; bases not matched to a gene: 10. Germline V gives CDR1 SGHNT, CDR2 YYREEE (reference sequence). The CDR3 nucleotides read TGTGCCAGCAGCGCCGAGCTAGCGGGAGCCGGAGATACGCAGTATTTT. This sequence encodes CASSAELAGAGDTQYF.

J is TRBJ2-3 and V is TRBV4-1; D is undetermined. Germline CDR1 is MGHRA and CDR2 is YSYEKL. V dropped 0 bases and J dropped 7 bases, with 14 bases sitting between them. CDR3 length: 15 amino acids. CDR3 sequence: CASSQDSPTRNTQYF. The CDR3 region has the DNA TGCGCCAGCAGCCAAGATTCCCCAACACGGAATACGCAGTATTTT.

The chain couples TRBV15 to TRBJ2-6, with 7 nucleotides matching TRBD2. V was pared by 3 bases and J by 2 bases, with 7 bases of the junction left unmatched. This CDR3 region has 17 residues. Germline V lookup: CDR1 LNHNV, CDR2 YYDKDF (reference sequence). The CDR3 sequence is CATSSGEGSAGANVLTF. The DNA for the CDR3 is TGTGCCACCAGCAGCGGGGAGGGTTCGGCTGGGGCCAACGTCCTGACTTTC. The variable domain in full, with the rest retrieved from reference TRBV15 and TRBJ2-6, is DAMVIQNPRYQVTQFGKPVTLSCSQTLNHNVMYWYQQKSSQAPKLLFHYYDKDFNNEADTPDNFQSRRPNTSFCFLDIRSPGLGDTAMYLCATSSGEGSAGANVLTFGAGSRLTVL.

The chain links TRBV28 to TRBJ2-1; the D is unclear. V lost 6 bases, J lost 8 bases, and 26 bases lay in between. The CDR3 runs 17 residues. Germline CDR1 reads MDHEN; CDR2 reads SYDVKM. The CDR3 reads CASSHLLGALSEDEQFF. DNA of the CDR3: TGTGCCAGCAGCCATCTCCTCGGCGCCCTCAGCGAGGATGAGCAGTTCTTC.

This clone was counted a single time. This rearrangement joins TRBV30 to TRBJ2-5; no clear D. The CDR3 covers 13 residues. V was pared by 0 bases and J by 3 bases, with 8 bases between. Per the germline V gene, CDR1 is GTSNPN and CDR2 is SVGIG (reference sequence). CDR3 protein: CAWSVFAKETQYF. In DNA, the CDR3 is TGTGCCTGGAGTGTTTTTGCAAAAGAGACCCAGTACTTC.

This sequence joins TRBV7-3 and TRBJ2-1; 7 bases are shared with TRBD2. J gave up 3 bases and V 2 bases, and 13 bases lay outside the gene matches. CDR1 and CDR2 from the germline V gene are SGHTA and FQGTGA. The CDR3 consists of 18 residues. The CDR3 is CASSLGPEGGSFYNEQFF. CDR3 nucleotide sequence: TGTGCCAGCAGCTTAGGTCCCGAGGGCGGGAGCTTCTACAATGAGCAGTTCTTC.

Comment on this clone: The same CDR3 arises from other DNA sequences in this sample as well. The chain carries TRBV27 and TRBJ1-1; unclear D gene. Deletions cut 2 bases from V and 1 base from J, with 5 bases between. CDR3 size: 13 residues. Germline loops: CDR1 MNHEY, CDR2 SMNVEV (reference sequence). This chain's CDR3 is CASSLGRNTEAFF. In DNA form, the CDR3 reads TGTGCCAGCAGTTTAGGTCGGAACACTGAAGCTTTCTTT.

The rearrangement joins TRBV11-2 to TRBJ2-1, with 12 bases matching TRBD2. Germline-derived CDR1 and CDR2 are SGHAT and FQNNGV. The CDR3 spans 16 residues. V was clipped by 5 bases and J by 4 bases; unmatched bases: 6. CDR3 region: CASSPAGLAGYNEQFF. CDR3 DNA: TGTGCCAGCAGCCCCGCAGGACTAGCGGGGTACAATGAGCAGTTCTTC.